The sequence of this TCR beta chain was determined in a study of cytomegalovirus exposure and HLA in healthy donors. Study-wide context: Among roughly 180 million T cells, an earlier analysis found 117 million unique TCR beta sequences.

The sample holds a few counts of this clone. Antigen unknown. Primers included in the PCR were 60 Vbeta and 13 Jbeta primers. The data were produced by immunoSEQ multiplex PCR, yet TCRdb's version contains in-frame clones alone and is incomplete. This sample has about 140,000 clones, with approximately 88% found just once. General study points: Among TCR beta chains, those listed as cytomegalovirus-associated numbered more than 150. Being productive about 87% or about 30% of the time was typical of most TCR beta V segments in an earlier analysis. Later analysis found that TCR beta chains associated with HLA were more clonally expanded than other, equally common chains.

This CDR3 spans 13 amino acids. V was cut by 2 bases and J by 4 bases, with 8 bases left in between. Germline values: CDR1 SGHTA, CDR2 FQGNSA. This chain links TRBV7-2 with TRBJ1-2; D uncertain. Sequenced sample: PBMCs. The receptor was derived from a woman in her forties in good health and CMV-seronegative. Here the CDR3 DNA reads TGTGCCAGCAGCTTATCGATTAGCTATGGCTACACCTTC. It specifies CASSLSISYGYTF.